This TCR beta chain is drawn from a study of T cell changes during pregnancy in multiple sclerosis. CDR3 length: 11 amino acids. Trimming stripped 3 bases from V and 5 bases from J, with 8 bases between. Germline CDR1 and CDR2: DFQATT and SNEGSKA (reference sequence). Assay used: immunoSEQ multiplex PCR; TCRdb lists only in-frame clones, some missing. The sample contains over 60,000 clones, 90% to 95% of which appear only once. This receptor was taken from a female donor with multiple sclerosis, enrolled in a pregnancy study. The sample was peripheral blood, taken in the first trimester of pregnancy. The chain employs TRBV20-1 and TRBJ2-7, with D perhaps TRBD2 (6 bases). The CDR3 sequence: CSASGSNEQYF. The CDR3 nucleotides are TGCAGTGCTAGCGGGAGTAACGAGCAGTACTTC.